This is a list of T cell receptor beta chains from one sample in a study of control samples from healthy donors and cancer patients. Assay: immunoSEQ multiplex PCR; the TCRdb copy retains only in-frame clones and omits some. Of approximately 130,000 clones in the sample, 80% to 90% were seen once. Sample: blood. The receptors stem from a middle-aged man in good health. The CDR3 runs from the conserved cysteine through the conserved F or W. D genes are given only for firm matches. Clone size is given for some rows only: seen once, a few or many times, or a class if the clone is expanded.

CDR3 DNA: TGTGCCAGCAGCTTAGAGCTCGGCGGGAACACTGAAGCTTTCTTT
CDR3 protein: CASSLELGGNTEAFF
V gene: TRBV11-1
clone size: .
D gene: .
J gene: TRBJ1-1

CDR3 DNA: TGTGCCAGCAGCTTAGAAGAGGGGGTATCTGGCTACACCTTC
CDR3 protein: CASSLEEGVSGYTF
V gene: TRBV7-8
clone size: once
D gene: .
J gene: TRBJ1-2

CDR3 DNA: TGTGCCAGCAGCGTAGATCTTGGGCCCGGTGGTTACGAGCAGTACTTC
CDR3 protein: CASSVDLGPGGYEQYF
V gene: TRBV9
clone size: .
D gene: .
J gene: TRBJ2-7

CDR3 DNA: TGTGCCAGCAGTGACAGGGCCCCTAACTCTGGGGCCAACGTCCTGACTTTC
CDR3 protein: CASSDRAPNSGANVLTF
V gene: TRBV25-1
clone size: .
D gene: .
J gene: TRBJ2-6

CDR3 DNA: TGCAGCGTTTTGGGGCGTCTTTCAGGGGGCGACTATGGCTACACCTTC
CDR3 protein: CSVLGRLSGGDYGYTF
V gene: TRBV29-1
clone size: .
D gene: TRBD1
J gene: TRBJ1-2

CDR3 DNA: TGTGCCAGTACCCGAACAGGTGAGCAGTTCTTC
CDR3 protein: CASTRTGEQFF
V gene: TRBV19
clone size: .
D gene: .
J gene: TRBJ2-1

CDR3 DNA: TGTGCCAGCAGCTTAGTTGGGACGGTGGGGGAAAAACTGTTTTTT
CDR3 protein: CASSLVGTVGEKLFF
V gene: TRBV7-2
clone size: once
D gene: .
J gene: TRBJ1-4

CDR3 DNA: TGTGCCACCAAGGGGGCGGATACGCAGTATTTT
CDR3 protein: CATKGADTQYF
V gene: TRBV27
clone size: .
D gene: TRBD1
J gene: TRBJ2-3

CDR3 DNA: TGTGCCACCAGCAGAGAACGGAGGGTTCTCAGCGGGCCCCAGCATTTT
CDR3 protein: CATSRERRVLSGPQHF
V gene: TRBV15
clone size: .
D gene: .
J gene: TRBJ1-5

CDR3 DNA: TGTGCCAGCAGCCCATTCGGTGGGGACACTCGCACAGATACGCAGTATTTT
CDR3 protein: CASSPFGGDTRTDTQYF
V gene: TRBV7-3
clone size: .
D gene: .
J gene: TRBJ2-3

CDR3 DNA: TGCGCCAGCAGCCAAGAATCCCACAGTAATTCACCCCTCCACTTT
CDR3 protein: CASSQESHSNSPLHF
V gene: TRBV4-3
clone size: few
D gene: .
J gene: TRBJ1-6

CDR3 DNA: TGTGCCAGCAGCCTCGACAGGGGGAGATCACCCCTCCACTTT
CDR3 protein: CASSLDRGRSPLHF
V gene: TRBV5-4
clone size: .
D gene: TRBD1
J gene: TRBJ1-6

CDR3 DNA: TGCAGTGCAATTCCGTTTGCCGGCTACACCTTC
CDR3 protein: CSAIPFAGYTF
V gene: TRBV20-1
clone size: .
D gene: .
J gene: TRBJ1-2

CDR3 DNA: TGTGCCAGCAGCTTGTCAGGGGCGATACCCCCCTACGAGCAGTACTTC
CDR3 protein: CASSLSGAIPPYEQYF
V gene: TRBV5-6
clone size: .
D gene: .
J gene: TRBJ2-7

CDR3 DNA: TGTGCCAGCAGTGACTCGGGAGGGTATGAGCAGTTCTTC
CDR3 protein: CASSDSGGYEQFF
V gene: TRBV6-4
clone size: .
D gene: TRBD2
J gene: TRBJ2-1

CDR3 DNA: TGCGCCAGCAGCCAAGTTGGCGTGATAGATTCACCCCTCCACTTT
CDR3 protein: CASSQVGVIDSPLHF
V gene: TRBV4-3
clone size: .
D gene: .
J gene: TRBJ1-6

CDR3 DNA: TGTGCCAGCAGCTACAGTAGCGGGGGGGCCTACGAGCAGTACTTC
CDR3 protein: CASSYSSGGAYEQYF
V gene: TRBV7-2
clone size: .
D gene: TRBD2
J gene: TRBJ2-7

CDR3 DNA: TGTGCCAGTAGTATAGGACTGGCGGGCCAGCCCCAGCATTTT
CDR3 protein: CASSIGLAGQPQHF
V gene: TRBV19
clone size: .
D gene: .
J gene: TRBJ1-5

CDR3 DNA: TGTGCCTGGAACCTCCGGAGGAATCGGGAGCAGTACTTC
CDR3 protein: CAWNLRRNREQYF
V gene: TRBV30
clone size: .
D gene: .
J gene: TRBJ2-7

CDR3 DNA: TGTGCCACCAGAGACAGGGCCGTTAATGGCTACACCTTC
CDR3 protein: CATRDRAVNGYTF
V gene: TRBV24-1
clone size: few
D gene: TRBD1
J gene: TRBJ1-2

CDR3 DNA: TGCAGCGCCCAACTAGCGCGTATTGAGCAGTTCTTC
CDR3 protein: CSAQLARIEQFF
V gene: TRBV29-1
clone size: few
D gene: TRBD2
J gene: TRBJ2-1

CDR3 DNA: TGTGCCAGCAGTCTCACCGGGTTCACTGGAAACACCATATATTTT
CDR3 protein: CASSLTGFTGNTIYF
V gene: TRBV6-5
clone size: .
D gene: .
J gene: TRBJ1-3

CDR3 DNA: TGTGCCACCAGTGGATGGACTAGCGGAGACACCGGGGAGCTGTTTTTT
CDR3 protein: CATSGWTSGDTGELFF
V gene: TRBV24-1
clone size: .
D gene: TRBD2
J gene: TRBJ2-2

CDR3 DNA: TGTGCCAGCTCACCCCCAGGCAACGGAGGCACTGAAGCTTTCTTT
CDR3 protein: CASSPPGNGGTEAFF
V gene: TRBV18
clone size: .
D gene: .
J gene: TRBJ1-1

CDR3 DNA: TGCAGTGCTAGTGGGGCAGGTGGTGGCTACACCTTC
CDR3 protein: CSASGAGGGYTF
V gene: TRBV20-1
clone size: .
D gene: .
J gene: TRBJ1-2

CDR3 DNA: TGTGCCAGCAGCCAGGCAGGACAGGGTCTCTCTGGGGCCAACGTCCTGACTTTC
CDR3 protein: CASSQAGQGLSGANVLTF
V gene: TRBV3-1/TRBV3-2
clone size: .
D gene: TRBD1
J gene: TRBJ2-6

CDR3 DNA: TGCGCCAGCAGTGGGGAGTCGAACACCGGGGAGCTGTTTTTT
CDR3 protein: CASSGESNTGELFF
V gene: TRBV5-1
clone size: .
D gene: .
J gene: TRBJ2-2

CDR3 DNA: TGTGCCAGTAGTAGAGCCTCAGGGGTCGGAAACACCATATATTTT
CDR3 protein: CASSRASGVGNTIYF
V gene: TRBV19
clone size: .
D gene: .
J gene: TRBJ1-3

CDR3 DNA: TGCAGCGTTGAAGTTCGACCCACCAACACCATATATTTT
CDR3 protein: CSVEVRPTNTIYF
V gene: TRBV29-1
clone size: .
D gene: .
J gene: TRBJ1-3

CDR3 DNA: TGCGCCAGCAGCTTGGGACGACCCCACACCGGGGAGCTGTTTTTT
CDR3 protein: CASSLGRPHTGELFF
V gene: TRBV5-1
clone size: .
D gene: .
J gene: TRBJ2-2

CDR3 DNA: TGTGCCAGCAGCCAACCGGGACACTCATCGGATTCACCCCTCCACTTT
CDR3 protein: CASSQPGHSSDSPLHF
V gene: TRBV4-2
clone size: .
D gene: .
J gene: TRBJ1-6

CDR3 DNA: TGTGCCAGCAGCCTGACCGCGGCCGGGGTTGACACCATATATTTT
CDR3 protein: CASSLTAAGVDTIYF
V gene: TRBV2
clone size: .
D gene: .
J gene: TRBJ1-3

CDR3 DNA: TGTGCCAGCAGCCAAACAGGGGGTAATGAAAAACTGTTTTTT
CDR3 protein: CASSQTGGNEKLFF
V gene: TRBV7-2
clone size: once
D gene: TRBD1
J gene: TRBJ1-4

CDR3 DNA: TGTGCCAGCAGTTCCTTCCAGTATGGCTACACCTTC
CDR3 protein: CASSSFQYGYTF
V gene: TRBV6-2/TRBV6-3
clone size: .
D gene: .
J gene: TRBJ1-2

CDR3 DNA: TGTGCCAGCAGCAAAAGAGGAGGCGCCAAAAGCTCCTACAATGAGCAGTTCTTC
CDR3 protein: CASSKRGGAKSSYNEQFF
V gene: TRBV21-1
clone size: .
D gene: .
J gene: TRBJ2-1

CDR3 DNA: TGTGCCAGCAGTTACCCGGGATCCTACGAGCAGTACTTC
CDR3 protein: CASSYPGSYEQYF
V gene: TRBV6-5
clone size: .
D gene: .
J gene: TRBJ2-7